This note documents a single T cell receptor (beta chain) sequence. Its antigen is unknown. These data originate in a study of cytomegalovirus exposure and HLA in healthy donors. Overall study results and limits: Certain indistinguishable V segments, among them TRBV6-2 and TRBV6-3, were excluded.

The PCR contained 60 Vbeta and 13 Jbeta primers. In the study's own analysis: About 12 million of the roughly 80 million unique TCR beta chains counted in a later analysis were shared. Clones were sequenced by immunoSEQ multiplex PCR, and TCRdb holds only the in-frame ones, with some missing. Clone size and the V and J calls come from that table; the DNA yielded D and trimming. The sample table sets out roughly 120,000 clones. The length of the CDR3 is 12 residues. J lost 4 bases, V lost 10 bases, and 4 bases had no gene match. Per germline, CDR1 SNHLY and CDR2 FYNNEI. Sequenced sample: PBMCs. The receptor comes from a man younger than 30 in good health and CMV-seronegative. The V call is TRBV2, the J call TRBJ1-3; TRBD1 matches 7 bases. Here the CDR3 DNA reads TGTGCCACCAGGGACAGAGGAAACACCATATATTTT. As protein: CATRDRGNTIYF.